At least ten counts were recorded for the clone carrying this TCR beta chain. Its antigen is not known. The data are from a study of neurological immune-mediated disorders. Synthesis of cDNA used 5'RACE (with 10-nucleotide random UMIs). Over 160 million TCR-beta sequences from 15-18 subjects were obtained in each sequencing run. Each CDR3 protein gets one entry after TCRdb re-called the 5' RACE reads with MiXCR. The sample has around 79,000 distinct CDR3 sequences, around 14% seen once; the top ten hold under 7%. Unsorted libraries were derived from 2 million PBMCs stored at -80 C. Study-wide points: CDR3 amino acid sequences found in expanded clones were never shared across subjects, suggesting private repertoires in all groups.

This CDR3 spans 15 amino acids. Germline lookup yields CDR1 SGHRS and CDR2 YFSETQ. V shed 1 base and J 7 bases; nucleotides not matched to a gene: 8. The chain couples TRBV5-1 to TRBJ2-7, with 10 bases lining up with TRBD2. The source is a woman aged 45 to 65 in good health. The specimen sequenced was PBMCs. The DNA of the CDR3 is TGCGCCAGCAGCTTGAGAGCGGGAGGGCCGGGTGAGCAGTACTTC. It is translated as CASSLRAGGPGEQYF.